This T cell receptor beta chain was recovered during a study of shared clonotypes between healthy human individuals. CDR3 length equals 16 residues. Repertoires were generated with immunoSEQ multiplex PCR, while TCRdb's copy carries only in-frame clones and drops some. The sample holds hundreds of thousands of clones, around 73% seen once. The V and J genes are TRBV21-1 and TRBJ2-5; the table's D call of TRBD2 was not tested on the DNA. TRBV21-1 counts as a pseudogene. The sequence was collected from a woman in her thirties in good health. The material sequenced was memory CD4+ T cells sorted from blood. Subset defined: CD45RA-negative fraction. For the CDR3, the DNA is TGTGCCAGCAGCAAGGGTAGGGCGGGAGGCTGTGAGACCCAGTACTTC. This encodes CASSKGRAGGCETQYF.